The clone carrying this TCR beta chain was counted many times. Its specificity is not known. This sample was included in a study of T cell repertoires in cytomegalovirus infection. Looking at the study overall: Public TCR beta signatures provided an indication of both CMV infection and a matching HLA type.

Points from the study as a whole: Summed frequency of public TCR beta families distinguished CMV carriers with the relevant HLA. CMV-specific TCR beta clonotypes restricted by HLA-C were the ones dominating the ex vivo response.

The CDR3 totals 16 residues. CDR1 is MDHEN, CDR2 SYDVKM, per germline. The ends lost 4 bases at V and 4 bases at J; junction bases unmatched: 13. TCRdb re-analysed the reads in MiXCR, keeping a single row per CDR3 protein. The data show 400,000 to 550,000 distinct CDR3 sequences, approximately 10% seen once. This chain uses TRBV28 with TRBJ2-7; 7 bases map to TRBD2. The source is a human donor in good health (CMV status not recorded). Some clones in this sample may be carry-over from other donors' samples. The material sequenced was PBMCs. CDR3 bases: TGTGCCAGCAGTTCGATCCTAGGACTAGGTGCGTACGAGCAGTACTTC. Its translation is CASSSILGLGAYEQYF.